The clone carrying this T cell receptor beta chain was seen a few times. Its antigen is still unknown. All patients picked for sequencing had shown, by flow cytometry, an expansion of CD8+CD57+ cells. Severe acquired aplastic anemia was present in all patients. Patients were treatment-naive when blood was sampled. This specimen comes from a study of CD8+CD57+ T cells in acquired aplastic anemia. TCR beta VDJ and CDR3 profiles were obtained from a genomic DNA template. TCRdb ran MiXCR on the reads and lists one entry per CDR3 protein. Among about 470,000 distinct CDR3 sequences listed, roughly a third were seen once. Per germline, CDR1 SGHDT and CDR2 YYEEEE. The CDR3 totals 13 residues. General study findings and limits: A set of twenty-nine CD8+ CDR3 sequences was shared between patients and controls, and these sequences appeared highly expressed in patients.

Sample: sorted CD4+, CD8+, or CD8+CD57+ T cells (not recorded which) from PBMCs. This chain links TRBV5-6 with TRBJ2-7; D call uncertain. The J call may not be correct, given that the DNA end is closer to TRBJ2-1. This TCR was sampled from a human donor with aplastic anemia. This CDR3 is CASSLDVNNEQFF. Here the CDR3 DNA reads TGTGCCAGCAGCTTGGATGTGAACAATGAGCAGTTCTTC.